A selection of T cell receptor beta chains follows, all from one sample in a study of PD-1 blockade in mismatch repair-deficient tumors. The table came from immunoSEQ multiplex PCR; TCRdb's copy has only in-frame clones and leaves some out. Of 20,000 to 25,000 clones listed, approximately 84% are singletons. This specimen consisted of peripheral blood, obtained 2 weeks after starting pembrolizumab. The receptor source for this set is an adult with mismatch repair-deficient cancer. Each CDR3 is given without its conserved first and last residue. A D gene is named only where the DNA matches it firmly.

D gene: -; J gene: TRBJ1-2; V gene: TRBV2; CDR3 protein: ASRPGLGYGYT
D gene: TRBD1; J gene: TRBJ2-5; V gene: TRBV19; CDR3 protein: ASSIYRGRQETQY
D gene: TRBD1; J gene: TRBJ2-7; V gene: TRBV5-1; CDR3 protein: ASARGFSSYEQY
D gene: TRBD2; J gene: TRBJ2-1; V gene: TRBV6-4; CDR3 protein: ASSAASGTHNEQF
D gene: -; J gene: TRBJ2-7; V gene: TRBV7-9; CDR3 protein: ASSRGENSYEQY
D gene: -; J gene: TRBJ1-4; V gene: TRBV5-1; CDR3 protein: ASSFRGPATNEKLF
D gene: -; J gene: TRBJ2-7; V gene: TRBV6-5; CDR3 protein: ASDEGSSYEQY
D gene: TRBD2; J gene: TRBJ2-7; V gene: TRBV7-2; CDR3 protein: ASSALLAGSDEQY
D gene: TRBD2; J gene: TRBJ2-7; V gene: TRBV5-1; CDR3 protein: ASSPIAGAGEQY
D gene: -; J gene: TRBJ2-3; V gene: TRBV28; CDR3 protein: ASSHGGSSTDTQY
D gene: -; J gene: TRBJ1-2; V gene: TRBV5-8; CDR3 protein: ASSRSRGGYT
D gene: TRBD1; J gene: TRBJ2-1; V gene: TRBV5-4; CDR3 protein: ASSLDRGIYNEQF
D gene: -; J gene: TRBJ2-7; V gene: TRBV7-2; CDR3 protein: ASSTGYEQY